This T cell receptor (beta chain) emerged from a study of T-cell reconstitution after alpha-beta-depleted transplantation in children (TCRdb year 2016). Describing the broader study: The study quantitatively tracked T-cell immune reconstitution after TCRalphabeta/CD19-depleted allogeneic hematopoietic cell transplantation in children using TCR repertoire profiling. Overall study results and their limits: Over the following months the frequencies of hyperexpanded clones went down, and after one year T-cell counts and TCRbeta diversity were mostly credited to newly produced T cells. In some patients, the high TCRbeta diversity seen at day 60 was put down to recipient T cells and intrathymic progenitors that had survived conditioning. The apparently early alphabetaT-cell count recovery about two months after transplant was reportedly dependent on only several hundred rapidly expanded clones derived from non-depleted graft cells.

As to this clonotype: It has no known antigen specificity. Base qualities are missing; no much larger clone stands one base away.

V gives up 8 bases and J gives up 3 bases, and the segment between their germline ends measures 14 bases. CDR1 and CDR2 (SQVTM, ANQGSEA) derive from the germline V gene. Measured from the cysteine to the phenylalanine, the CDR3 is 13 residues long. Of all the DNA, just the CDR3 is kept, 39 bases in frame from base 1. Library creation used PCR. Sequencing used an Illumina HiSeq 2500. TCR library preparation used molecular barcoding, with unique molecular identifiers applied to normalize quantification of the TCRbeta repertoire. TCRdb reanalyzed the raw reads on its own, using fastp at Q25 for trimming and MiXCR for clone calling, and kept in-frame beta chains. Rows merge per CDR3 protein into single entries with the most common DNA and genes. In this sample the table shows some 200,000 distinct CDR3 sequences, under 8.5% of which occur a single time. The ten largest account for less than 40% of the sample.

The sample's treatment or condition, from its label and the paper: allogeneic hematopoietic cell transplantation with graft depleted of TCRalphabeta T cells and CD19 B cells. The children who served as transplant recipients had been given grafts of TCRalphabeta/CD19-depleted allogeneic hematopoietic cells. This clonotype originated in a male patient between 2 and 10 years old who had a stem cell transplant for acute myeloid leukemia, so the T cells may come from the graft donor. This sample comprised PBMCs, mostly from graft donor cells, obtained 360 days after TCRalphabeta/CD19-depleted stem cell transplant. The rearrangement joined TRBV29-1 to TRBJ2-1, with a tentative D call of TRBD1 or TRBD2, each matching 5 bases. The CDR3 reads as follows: CSMIRDGYNEQFF. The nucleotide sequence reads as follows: TGCAGCATGATCCGGGACGGCTACAATGAGCAGTTCTTC.